This T cell receptor (beta chain) came from a study of cytomegalovirus exposure and HLA in healthy donors. Whole-study results and caveats: Accurate predictions that matched the HLA-A and HLA-B alleles of most subjects were reportedly made from TCR beta sequences.

PCR amplification relied on 60 Vbeta primers (plus 13 Jbeta primers). Sequenced by immunoSEQ multiplex PCR; TCRdb stores in-frame clones only, minus some. The table has approximately 190,000 clones, roughly 84% seen once. This clone was observed a few times. Its antigen is as yet unknown. The TCR originated in a woman in her forties or fifties in good health and CMV-seropositive. The material sequenced was PBMCs.

CDR3: CASSQDTGRVNTEAFF. CDR3 bases: TGCGCCAGCAGCCAAGATACTGGCAGGGTGAACACTGAAGCTTTCTTT. The chain couples TRBV4-1 to TRBJ1-1, with D perhaps matching TRBD1 (5 bases). CDR3 size: 16 residues. Trimming shortened V by 0 bases and J by 0 bases, and 11 bases separated the two germline ends. CDR1 is MGHRA, CDR2 YSYEKL, per germline.